This T cell receptor (beta chain) appears in the sequencing data of a study of identical twins. Many counts were recorded for this clonotype. Germline CDR1 DFQATT, CDR2 SNEGSKA (reference sequence). V was clipped by 0 bases and J by 5 bases, with 10 bases between them. The CDR3 consists of 14 residues. TCRdb redid the calling of the 5' RACE reads with MiXCR, one entry per CDR3 protein. The sample contains 300,000 to 400,000 distinct CDR3 sequences, around 9.7% of which appear only once. The sample consisted of naive T cells sorted from blood. This sequence joins TRBV20-1 and TRBJ2-2; D is ambiguous. The origin of this receptor is a woman between 50 and 59 years old in good health. The CDR3 loop is CSARDRRSTGELFF. The CDR3 region has the DNA TGCAGTGCTAGAGATCGCAGATCAACCGGGGAGCTGTTTTTT.